This TCR beta chain was sequenced for a study of cytomegalovirus exposure and HLA in healthy donors. A remark on this clone: The antigen is unknown.

The PCR was carried out with 60 Vbeta primers and 13 Jbeta primers. The method was immunoSEQ multiplex PCR; TCRdb's version includes in-frame clones alone and lacks a portion of them. The sample holds under 200,000 clones, roughly 85% seen once. CDR3 length: 14 residues. V shed 1 base, J shed 4 bases, and the junction held 2 bases outside the gene matches. CDR1 MRHNA and CDR2 SNTAGT come from the germline V gene. Study-level points and caveats: 16,951 TCR beta sequences were associated with HLA alleles at 0.05 false discovery rate in a later analysis. TRBV6-2, TRBV6-3 and some other V segments were unresolvable in 87-base-pair reads. Later analysis associated a missense DCLRE1C variant with TCR beta V- and J-gene trimming.

Sequenced material: PBMCs. The chain has TRBV6-4 and TRBJ2-3; 7 bases fit TRBD2. The TCR comes from a woman aged 30 to 39 in good health and CMV-seronegative. CDR3 sequence (DNA): TGTGCCAGCAGTGACTGGGAGGGGTCAGATACGCAGTATTTT. Its translation is CASSDWEGSDTQYF.